This TCR beta chain was found in a study of neurological immune-mediated disorders. Regarding this clonotype: Antigen: not known. An end of the junction differs from the germline gene, which may be a read error.

Study-level points and caveats: The expanded clones of different subjects shared no CDR3 amino acid sequences (suggesting private repertoires in all groups).

This CDR3 is built from 16 residues. Synthesis of cDNA was carried out by template-switch 5'RACE. The reaction used 10-nucleotide random UMIs. One entry per CDR3 protein results from TCRdb running MiXCR on the 5' RACE reads. The sample shows nearly 45,000 distinct CDR3 sequences, 9.5% to 15% of them seen only once. The rearrangement uses TRBV12-3 or TRBV12-4 and TRBJ2-2; D uncertain. The TCR was taken from a female donor in good health. The sequenced sample consisted of PBMCs. CDR3 sequence: CASSVPGPLDTGELFF. The CDR3 DNA is TGTGCAAGCAGTGTTCCCGGGCCCCTGGACACCGGGGAGCTGTTTTTT.